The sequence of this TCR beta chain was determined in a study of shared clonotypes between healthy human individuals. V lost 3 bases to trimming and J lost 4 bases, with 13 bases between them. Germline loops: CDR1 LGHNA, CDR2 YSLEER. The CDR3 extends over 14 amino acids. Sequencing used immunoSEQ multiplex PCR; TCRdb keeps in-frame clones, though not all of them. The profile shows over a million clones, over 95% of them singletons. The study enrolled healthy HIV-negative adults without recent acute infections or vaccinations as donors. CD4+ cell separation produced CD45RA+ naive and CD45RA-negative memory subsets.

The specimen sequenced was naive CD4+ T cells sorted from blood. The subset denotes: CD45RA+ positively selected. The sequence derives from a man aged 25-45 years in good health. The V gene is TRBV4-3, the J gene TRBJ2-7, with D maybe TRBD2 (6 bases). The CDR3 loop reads CASSQEGRRYEQYF. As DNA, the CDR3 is TGCGCCAGCAGCCAGGAGGGCAGGCGTTACGAGCAGTACTTC.